This TCR beta chain was obtained from a study of kidney transplant recipient with SARS-CoV-2 infection. The table lists this clonotype with many counts. The CDR3 runs to 16 residues. The V end was cut by 2 bases, the J end by 1 base, with 9 bases between. One entry per CDR3 protein results from TCRdb running MiXCR on the reads. The table records roughly 250,000 distinct CDR3 sequences, about 30% of them present only once. The source material was a blood sample, sampled at baseline and on roughly day 110 from a kidney transplant recipient. V gene TRBV12-3 or TRBV12-4 combines with J gene TRBJ2-6, with a tentative D call TRBD1 (6 bases). The source of this sequence is a male patient aged 25 to 39 who had COVID-19 and was a kidney transplant recipient. The T cells may partly be graft donor cells. CDR3 protein: CASSLSGTSGANVLTF. The CDR3 nucleotides read TGTGCCAGCAGTTTATCGGGGACATCTGGGGCCAACGTCCTGACTTTC.